The subject of this entry is one T cell receptor (beta chain). What it binds is unknown. These data originate in a study of radiotherapy plus CTLA-4 blockade in lung cancer. Study-wide findings and caveats: Per reports, early blood T cell clone dynamics, plus interferon-beta, forecast response most strongly. Peripheral blood showed expansion of tumor-derived TCR clones after radiotherapy and ipilimumab.

Focal radiation and CTLA-4 blockade (ipilimumab) were tested in chemo-refractory metastatic non-small-cell lung cancer patients. The table came from immunoSEQ multiplex PCR; TCRdb's copy has only in-frame clones and leaves some out. The sample records roughly 100,000 clones, more than 75% being singletons. CDR1 is SGHVS, CDR2 FNYEAQ, per germline. V lost 4 bases and J lost 3, with 12 bases in between. The CDR3 runs 14 residues. The TCR originated in a human donor with non-small cell lung cancer that progressed on radiotherapy plus ipilimumab. Some clones in this sample may be carry-over from other donors' samples. V and J are TRBV7-6 and TRBJ1-1, with D tentatively TRBD1 (5 bases). This sample comprised peripheral blood, obtained from a patient treated with radiotherapy plus ipilimumab. The CDR3 DNA follows: TGTGCCAGCAGCTATACCCTGGGGGACACTGAAGCTTTCTTT. This sequence encodes CASSYTLGDTEAFF.